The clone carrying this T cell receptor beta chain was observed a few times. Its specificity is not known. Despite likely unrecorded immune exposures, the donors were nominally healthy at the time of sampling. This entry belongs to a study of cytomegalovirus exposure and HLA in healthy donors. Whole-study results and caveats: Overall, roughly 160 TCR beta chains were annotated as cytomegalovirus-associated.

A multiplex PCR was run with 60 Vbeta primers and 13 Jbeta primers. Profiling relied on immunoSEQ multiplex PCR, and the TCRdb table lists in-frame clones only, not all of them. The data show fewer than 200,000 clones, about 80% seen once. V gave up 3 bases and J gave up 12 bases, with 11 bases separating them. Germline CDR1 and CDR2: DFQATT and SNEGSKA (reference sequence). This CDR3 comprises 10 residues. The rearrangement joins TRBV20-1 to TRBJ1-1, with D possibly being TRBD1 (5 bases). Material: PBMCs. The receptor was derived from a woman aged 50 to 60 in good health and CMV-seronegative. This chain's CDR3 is CSASGGGTFF. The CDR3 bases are TGCAGTGCTAGCGGTGGGGGGACTTTCTTT.